The source of this T cell receptor beta chain is a study of T cell responses to AZD1222 COVID-19 vaccine. Study details: Combined were second doses at about 4 or about 12 weeks. The study's findings and limits: Regions 160-218 and 743-854 dominated among vaccine-associated CD4 TCRs spanning spike. None of the repertoires were sampled until the peak T cell response had passed. The study found Spike-specific TCR breadth and depth rose after two AZD1222 doses.

TCRdb's copy holds only in-frame clones and misses some; the assay was immunoSEQ multiplex PCR. The sample includes around 200,000 clones, more than 80% of them seen just once. Of note for this clone: Its antigen is as yet unknown.

Germline V gene data show CDR1 as KGHDR and CDR2 as SFDVKD. The CDR3 spans 13 residues. V shed 3 bases, J shed 7 bases, and the junction held 2 bases outside the gene matches. The sequence derives from an adult in good health. Sequences were derived from peripheral blood, sampled on day 0 of AZD1222 vaccination. The gene calls are TRBV24-1 and TRBJ1-5, with TRBD1 matching 7 bases. The CDR3 DNA follows: TGTGCCACCAGTGATACAGGGGACCAGCCCCAGCATTTT. Translating it yields CATSDTGDQPQHF.